A single T cell receptor (beta chain) is shown here with its context. Its antigen is not known. The sample originates from a study of cytomegalovirus exposure and HLA in healthy donors. Study context: As an earlier analysis found, roughly 180 million T cells yielded 100 million to 130 million unique TCR beta sequences. HLA-typed donors were the source of about 85 million unique TCRs, which an early data release held.

Trimming removed 7 bases from V and 5 bases from J; junction bases left unmatched: 16. This CDR3 has 17 residues. Germline V CDR1 and CDR2: SEHNR, FQNEAQ (reference sequence). This PCR relied on a set of 60 Vbeta primers and 13 Jbeta primers. Assay used: immunoSEQ multiplex PCR; TCRdb lists only in-frame clones, some missing. This table has tens of thousands of clones, 80% appearing once. Study findings and constraints: Previous analysis showed most TCR beta V segments were productive about 87% or about 30% of the time.

The chain has TRBV7-9 and TRBJ2-1; 8 bases match TRBD2. The sequenced sample was PBMCs. This TCR was sampled from a male donor in good health and CMV-seronegative. The CDR3 bases are TGTGCCAGCACCCCTTGGGGTAGCGGGGACCGGAACAATGAGCAGTTCTTC. This encodes CASTPWGSGDRNNEQFF.